This T cell receptor beta chain was obtained from a study of T-cell memory formation after mild COVID-19. Study as a whole: TCR clusters were mostly donor specific.

This clonotype has a count of ten or more. Amplification by 5'RACE using constant-segment primers produced TCR alpha and TCR beta cDNA libraries that carried sample barcodes and UMIs. TCRdb reprocessed the 5' RACE reads via MiXCR and lists one record per CDR3 protein. The data show about 13,000 distinct CDR3 sequences, about 21% seen once. Sequenced: PBMCs or a T cell subset sorted from them (not recorded which). This TCR was sampled from an adult woman who had mild COVID-19 (a few samples of this study predate the infection). Cell type and time point are not known.

CDR3 nucleotide sequence: TGCGCCAGCAGCCCACAGATCTATGAGCAGTTCTTC. This gives the protein CASSPQIYEQFF. The gene calls are TRBV10-2 and TRBJ2-1; D is uncertain. The CDR3 is 12 amino acids. V was shortened by 6 bases and J by 8 bases, with 11 bases between the two germline ends. The germline V gene encodes CDR1 WSHSY and CDR2 SAAADI.